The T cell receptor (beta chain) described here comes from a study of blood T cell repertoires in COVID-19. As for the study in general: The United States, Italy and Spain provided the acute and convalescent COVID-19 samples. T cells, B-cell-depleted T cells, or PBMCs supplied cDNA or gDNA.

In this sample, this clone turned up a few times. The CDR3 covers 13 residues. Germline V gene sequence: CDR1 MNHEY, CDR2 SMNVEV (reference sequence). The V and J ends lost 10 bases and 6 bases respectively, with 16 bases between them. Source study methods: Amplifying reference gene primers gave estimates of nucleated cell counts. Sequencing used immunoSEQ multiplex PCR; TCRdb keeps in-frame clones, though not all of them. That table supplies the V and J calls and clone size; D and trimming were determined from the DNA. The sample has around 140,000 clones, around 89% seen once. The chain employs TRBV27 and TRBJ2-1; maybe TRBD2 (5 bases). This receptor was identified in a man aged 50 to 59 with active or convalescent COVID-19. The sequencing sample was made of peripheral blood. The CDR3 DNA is TGTGCCACCACCGGCGAGGGCCGCAATGAGCAGTTCTTC. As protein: CATTGEGRNEQFF.